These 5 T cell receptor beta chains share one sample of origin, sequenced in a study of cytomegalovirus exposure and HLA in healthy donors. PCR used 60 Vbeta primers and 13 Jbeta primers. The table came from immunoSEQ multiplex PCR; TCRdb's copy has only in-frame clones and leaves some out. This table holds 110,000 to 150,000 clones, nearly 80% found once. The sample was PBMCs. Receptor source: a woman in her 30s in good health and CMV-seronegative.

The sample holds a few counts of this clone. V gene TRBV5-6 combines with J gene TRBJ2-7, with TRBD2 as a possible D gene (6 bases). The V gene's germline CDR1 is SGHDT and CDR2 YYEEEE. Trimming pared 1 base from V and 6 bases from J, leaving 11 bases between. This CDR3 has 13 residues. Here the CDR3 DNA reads TGTGCCAGCAGCTTGTTCCTAGCGCGCGAGCAGTACTTC. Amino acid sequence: CASSLFLAREQYF.

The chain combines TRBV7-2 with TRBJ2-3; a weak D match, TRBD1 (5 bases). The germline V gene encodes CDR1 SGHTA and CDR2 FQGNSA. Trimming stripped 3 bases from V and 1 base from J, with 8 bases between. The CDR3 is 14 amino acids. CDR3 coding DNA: TGTGCCAGCAGCTTTGCACAGGGCACAGATACGCAGTATTTT. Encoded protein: CASSFAQGTDTQYF.

DNA of the CDR3: TGCGCCAGCAGTGAGTCTAAGGAGTACAATGAGCAGTTCTTC. Protein sequence: CASSESKEYNEQFF. The J gene is TRBJ2-1, the V gene TRBV10-1; D gene ambiguous. The CDR3 sequence is 14 residues long. Germline V gene lookup returns CDR1 WNHNN and CDR2 SYGVQD (reference sequence). V was pared by 0 bases and J by 4 bases, with 7 bases between.

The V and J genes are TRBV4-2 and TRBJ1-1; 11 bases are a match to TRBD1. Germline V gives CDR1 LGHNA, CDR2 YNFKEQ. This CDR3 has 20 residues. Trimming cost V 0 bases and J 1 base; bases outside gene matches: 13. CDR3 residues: CASSQDPRDRGSSANTEAFF. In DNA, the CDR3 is TGTGCCAGCAGCCAAGATCCCCGGGACAGGGGGTCCTCAGCGAACACTGAAGCTTTCTTT.

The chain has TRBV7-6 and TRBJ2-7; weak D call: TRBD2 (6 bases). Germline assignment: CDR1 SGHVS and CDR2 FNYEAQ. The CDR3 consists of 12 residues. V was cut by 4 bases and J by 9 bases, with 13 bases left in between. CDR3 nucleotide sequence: TGTGCCAGCAGCTCAGTGGGGGGTCGGCAGTACTTC. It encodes CASSSVGGRQYF. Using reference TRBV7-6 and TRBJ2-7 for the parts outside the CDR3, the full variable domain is GAGVSQSPRYKVTKRGQDVALRCDPISGHVSLYWYRQALGQGPEFLTYFNYEAQQDKSGLPNDRFSAERPEGSISTLTIQRTEQRDSAMYRCASSSVGGRQYFGPGTRLTVT.